Each of the 15 T cell receptor beta chains below was sequenced from the same sample in a study of blood T cells in healthy people across ages. Primers used in a second PCR of about 7 to 12 cycles were a sample-barcoded 5' primer and a J-beta primer mix. TCRdb called the 5' RACE reads again in MiXCR, with one record for every CDR3 protein. The table records 1.5 million or so distinct CDR3 sequences, roughly 43% of them present only once. Material: blood. Receptors originate from a woman aged 18-35 years in good health.

The chain links TRBV28 to TRBJ2-3; 8 bases fit TRBD1. The CDR3 is 17 residues long. Trimming took 4 bases from V and 3 from J; bases not matched to a gene: 12. Germline values: CDR1 MDHEN, CDR2 SYDVKM. The CDR3 protein is CASSSTRTGRRTDTQYF. The CDR3 DNA is TGTGCCAGCAGTTCCACCCGGACAGGGAGGAGGACAGATACGCAGTATTTT. The full variable domain, rest sourced from reference TRBV28 and TRBJ2-3, is DVKVTQSSRYLVKRTGEKVFLECVQDMDHENMFWYRQDPGLGLRLIYFSYDVKMKEKGDIPEGYSVSREKKERFSLILESASTNQTSMYLCASSSTRTGRRTDTQYFGPGTRLTVL.

V usage is TRBV29-1 and J usage is TRBJ2-7; D is uncertain. Germline loops: CDR1 SQVTM, CDR2 ANQGSEA. The CDR3 contains 13 residues. V was clipped by 5 bases and J by 6 bases, with 17 bases between them. CDR3 region: CSVTQPDAGEQYF. The CDR3 DNA reads as TGCAGCGTTACCCAACCGGACGCAGGCGAGCAGTACTTC.

This clonotype was observed at least ten times. This rearrangement joins TRBV20-1 to TRBJ2-7; TRBD2 agrees at 7 bases. The CDR3 is 14 amino acids. V lost 0 bases to trimming and J lost 2 bases; unmatched junction nucleotides: 4. The germline gives CDR1 DFQATT, CDR2 SNEGSKA (reference sequence). CDR3 loop: CSARDGGGAYEQYF. CDR3 coding DNA: TGCAGTGCTAGAGATGGGGGGGGAGCCTACGAGCAGTACTTC.

The V and J genes are TRBV7-8 and TRBJ1-2; tentatively, D is TRBD1 (5 bases). The germline CDR1 and CDR2 sequences are SGHVS and FQNEAQ. The V gene lost 5 bases and the J gene lost 8 bases, with 15 bases spanning the gap. This CDR3 region has 13 residues. CDR3 in DNA: TGTGCCAGCAGCGCTCCGGGGCCGGAGGGCTACACCTTC. It yields the protein CASSAPGPEGYTF.

The chain has TRBV4-2 and TRBJ2-3, with 11 positions matching TRBD2. The length of the CDR3 is 15 residues. CDR1 is LGHNA and CDR2 is YNFKEQ in the germline V gene. The ends lost 3 bases at V and 4 bases at J; junction bases unmatched: 3. DNA of the CDR3: TGTGCCAGCAGCCACGCTAGCGGGGGGCCAGATACGCAGTATTTT. Translated: CASSHASGGPDTQYF.

In its sample, this clonotype was seen a few times. J is TRBJ2-1 and V is TRBV2, with 8 bases lining up with TRBD2. This CDR3 is built from 15 residues. Germline loops: CDR1 SNHLY, CDR2 FYNNEI. The V and J ends lost 3 bases and 7 bases, in that order; junction bases with no gene match: 8. CDR3 residues: CASSEFAGGTNEQFF. The CDR3 coding sequence is TGTGCCAGCAGTGAGTTTGCGGGAGGAACAAATGAGCAGTTCTTC.

This chain uses TRBV12-3 or TRBV12-4 with TRBJ2-1; TRBD2 is a possible D gene (6 bases). V gave up 6 bases and J gave up 6 bases, with 15 bases separating them. The CDR3 extends over 14 amino acids. CDR3 DNA: TGTGCCAGCAGCACGGGACTGAGCCCCAATGAGCAGTTCTTC. Its protein is CASSTGLSPNEQFF.

The chain employs TRBV20-1 and TRBJ2-7; 9 positions agree with TRBD1. Losses at the gene ends were 7 bases for V and 2 bases for J; bases not matched to a gene: 6. The CDR3 extends over 13 amino acids. Germline loops: CDR1 DFQATT, CDR2 SNEGSKA (reference sequence). The CDR3: CSVDRGFTYEQYF. In DNA form, the CDR3 reads TGCAGTGTGGACAGGGGATTCACCTACGAGCAGTACTTC.

This clonotype was observed a handful of times. The DNA of the CDR3 is TGCAGTGCTAGCCGGGGGCCGAACACCGGGGAGCTGTTTTTT. This encodes CSASRGPNTGELFF. V and J are TRBV20-1 and TRBJ2-2; the D gene could be TRBD1 or TRBD2 (6 bases each). Between the trimmed V and J ends, which lost 3 bases and 0 bases, there was a span of 8 bases. Germline V gives CDR1 DFQATT, CDR2 SNEGSKA (reference sequence). This CDR3 has 14 residues.

A note on this clonotype: The junction does not match germline at one end; this may be a read error. The chain combines TRBV7-2 with TRBJ2-2; 10 bases match TRBD2. Germline V gene data show CDR1 as SGHTA and CDR2 as FQGNSA. The CDR3 spans 15 residues. The chain's CDR3 is CAGSLTSGADGELFF. In DNA, the CDR3 is TGTGCCGGCAGCTTAACTAGCGGGGCGGACGGGGAGCTGTTTTTT.

This clonotype was seen a few times. This chain connects TRBV2 to TRBJ1-2; unclear D gene. Germline CDR1 and CDR2: SNHLY and FYNNEI. CDR3 length: 14 residues. Trimming removed 3 bases from V and 5 bases from J, with 13 bases in between. CDR3 coding DNA: TGTGCCAGCAGTGATGGTACCAGCCAATATGGCTACACCTTC. It specifies CASSDGTSQYGYTF.

The chain employs TRBV6-5 and TRBJ2-5, with TRBD2 identical over 9 bases. V was pared by 7 bases and J by 4 bases, with 1 base of the junction left unmatched. CDR1 and CDR2 (germline): MNHEY, SVGAGI. This CDR3 region has 12 residues. As DNA, the CDR3 is TGTGCCAGCAATAGCGGGGGAGAGACCCAGTACTTC. Translated: CASNSGGETQYF.

This clonotype was seen once. The DNA for the CDR3 is TGCGCCAGCAGCCCTATCGGGACAGGTTTGAACGGGGAGCAGTACTTC. Protein sequence: CASSPIGTGLNGEQYF. The V and J genes are TRBV4-1 and TRBJ2-1, with 8 bases matching TRBD1. The J call may be incorrect, as the DNA end agrees better with TRBJ2-7. The CDR3 runs 16 residues. Germline lookup yields CDR1 MGHRA and CDR2 YSYEKL.

The chain's CDR3 is CASSPRQGRRSNEKLFF. The CDR3 region has the DNA TGTGCCAGCAGCCCTCGACAGGGACGACGGTCTAATGAAAAACTGTTTTTT. The V call is TRBV13, the J call TRBJ1-4; 7 nucleotides agree with TRBD1. In germline, CDR1 is PRHDT, CDR2 FYEKMQ (reference sequence). The junction had 12 bases not matched to a gene; V was cut back by 5 bases and J by 3 bases. The CDR3 is made up of 17 amino acids.

About this clonotype: A read error may account for a junction end that differs from germline. This chain links TRBV28 with TRBJ2-3, with D perhaps TRBD1 (6 bases). This CDR3 comprises 15 residues. Germline assignment: CDR1 MDHEN and CDR2 SYDVKM. CDR3 sequence reads: CVSSLGDTNTDTQYF. The CDR3 region has the DNA TGTGTCAGCAGTTTAGGGGACACCAACACAGATACGCAGTATTTT.